This record covers a single TCR beta chain. Its antigen is as yet unknown. The sample is drawn from a study of CD8 T cells in Susac syndrome. TEMRA cells were enriched by FACS, and CD4+ and CD8+ T cells were negatively isolated. Trimming removed 4 bases from V and 1 base from J; junction bases left unmatched: 5. The CDR3 has 15 amino acids. Per the germline V gene, CDR1 is KGHSH and CDR2 is LQKENI. The RNA, roughly 0.45 to 1 ug, was put through reverse transcription using random hexamers. With immunoSEQ multiplex PCR, TCR beta CDR3 was amplified across 54 Vbeta and 13 Jbeta. TCRdb re-called the immunoSEQ multiplex PCR reads through MiXCR, storing one row per CDR3 protein. Altogether about 290,000 distinct CDR3 sequences are present, over 75% being singletons, with the ten largest covering 0.21%. General study results and limits: The number of individuals included in the study's TCR sequencing and HLA analysis was acknowledged as relatively small.

The sequenced sample was CD8+ T cells from PBMCs. This TCR was sampled from a human donor with multiple sclerosis. V gene TRBV18 combines with J gene TRBJ2-5, with 8 bases aligning to TRBD2. The CDR3 DNA follows: TGTGCCAGCTCACAGTTAGCGGGACCCCAAGAGACCCAGTACTTC. Translated: CASSQLAGPQETQYF.